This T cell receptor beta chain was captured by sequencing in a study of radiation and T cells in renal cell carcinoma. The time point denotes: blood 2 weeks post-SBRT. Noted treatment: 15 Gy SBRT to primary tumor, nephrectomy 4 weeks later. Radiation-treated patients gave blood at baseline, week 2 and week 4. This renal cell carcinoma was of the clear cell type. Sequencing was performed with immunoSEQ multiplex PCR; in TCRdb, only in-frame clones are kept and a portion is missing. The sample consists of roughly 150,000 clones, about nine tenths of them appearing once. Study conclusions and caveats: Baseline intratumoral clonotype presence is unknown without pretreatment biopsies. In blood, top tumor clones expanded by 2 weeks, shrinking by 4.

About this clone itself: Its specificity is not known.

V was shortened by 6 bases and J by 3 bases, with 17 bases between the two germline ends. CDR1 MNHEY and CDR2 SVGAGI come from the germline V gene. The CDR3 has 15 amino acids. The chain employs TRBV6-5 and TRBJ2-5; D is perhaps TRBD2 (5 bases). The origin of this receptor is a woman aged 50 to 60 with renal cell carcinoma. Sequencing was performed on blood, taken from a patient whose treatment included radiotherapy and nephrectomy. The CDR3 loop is CASSSRAELKETQYF. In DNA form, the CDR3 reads TGTGCCAGCAGCTCACGAGCGGAACTAAAAGAGACCCAGTACTTC.